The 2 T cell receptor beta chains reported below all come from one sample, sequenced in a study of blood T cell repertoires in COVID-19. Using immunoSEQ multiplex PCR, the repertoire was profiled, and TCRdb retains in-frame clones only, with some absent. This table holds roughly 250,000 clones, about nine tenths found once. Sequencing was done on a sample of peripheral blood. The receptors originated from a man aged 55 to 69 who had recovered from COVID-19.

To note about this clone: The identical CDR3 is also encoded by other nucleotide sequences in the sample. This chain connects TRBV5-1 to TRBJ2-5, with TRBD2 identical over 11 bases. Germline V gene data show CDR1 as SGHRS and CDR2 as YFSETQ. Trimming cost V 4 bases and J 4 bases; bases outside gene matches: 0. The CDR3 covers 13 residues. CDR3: CASSGLAGETQYF. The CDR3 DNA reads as TGCGCCAGCAGCGGACTAGCGGGAGAGACCCAGTACTTC.

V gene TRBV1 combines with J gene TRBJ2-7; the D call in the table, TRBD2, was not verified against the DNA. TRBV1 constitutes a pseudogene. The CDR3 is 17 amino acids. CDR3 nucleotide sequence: TGCACCAGCAGCCAAGAGGCGCAGCGGGGGGCCCGATACGAGCAGTACGTC. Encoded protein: CTSSQEAQRGARYEQYV.